Below are 10 T cell receptor beta chains sequenced from a single sample in a study of blood T cell repertoires in COVID-19. The data were produced by immunoSEQ multiplex PCR, yet TCRdb's version contains in-frame clones alone and is incomplete. This table has 200,000 or so clones, 80% to 90% appearing once. Sequenced material: peripheral blood. The receptors come from an older woman with acute or convalescent COVID-19.

The chain couples TRBV6-5 to TRBJ2-1, with 9 bases identical to TRBD1. This CDR3 contains 14 residues. Looked up from germline, CDR1 is MNHEY and CDR2 is SVGAGI. Germline trimming cut 6 bases from V and 3 bases from J; bases unmatched to any gene: 3. Here the CDR3 DNA reads TGTGCCAGCAGGTGGGACAGGGTCTACAATGAGCAGTTCTTC. This encodes CASRWDRVYNEQFF.

This chain connects TRBV19 to TRBJ2-3; 9 positions agree with TRBD2. The junction had 6 bases not matched to a gene; V was cut back by 8 bases and J by 0 bases. The CDR3 is 15 amino acids. The germline CDR1 and CDR2 sequences are LNHDA and SQIVND (reference sequence). The CDR3 DNA is TGTGCCAGTTCGACTAGCGGAGTTAGCACAGATACGCAGTATTTT. Translating it yields CASSTSGVSTDTQYF.

This clone was seen a few times. The chain employs TRBV5-1 and TRBJ1-3; a possible D gene is TRBD1 (6 bases). CDR1 and CDR2 from the germline V gene are SGHRS and YFSETQ. V lost 1 base to trimming and J lost 2 bases, with 19 bases between them. This CDR3 region has 18 residues. This CDR3 reads CASSLTVQGPGAGNTIYF. The CDR3 region has the DNA TGCGCCAGCAGCTTGACCGTACAGGGACCCGGTGCTGGAAACACCATATATTTT.

The chain uses TRBV9 and TRBJ1-3; 7 nucleotides line up with TRBD1. The CDR3 has 15 residues. J gave up 2 bases and V 0 bases, and 2 bases lay outside the gene matches. Germline CDR1 and CDR2: SGDLS and YYNGEE. CDR3 nucleotides: TGTGCCAGCAGCGTAGAGGGGGCGCCTGGAAACACCATATATTTT. Its translation: CASSVEGAPGNTIYF.

This chain links TRBV24-1 with TRBJ2-2; no clear D gene. The CDR3 is 15 amino acids. Trimming took off 2 bases at V and 1 base at J, with 7 bases between the two ends. Germline CDR1 KGHDR, CDR2 SFDVKD. The CDR3 reads CATSDSTMNTGELFF. CDR3 coding DNA: TGTGCCACCAGTGATTCGACAATGAACACCGGGGAGCTGTTTTTT.

The J gene is TRBJ1-1, the V gene TRBV3-1 (or the pseudogene TRBV3-2); 7 bases align to TRBD1. J gave up 8 bases and V 2 bases, and 5 bases lay outside the gene matches. Germline assignment: CDR1 LGHDT and CDR2 YNNKEL (reference sequence). The CDR3 is 13 amino acids. CDR3 region: CASSQLQGTEAFF. CDR3 nucleotide sequence: TGTGCCAGCAGCCAATTACAGGGGACGGAAGCTTTCTTT.

The chain has TRBV6-1 and TRBJ1-1; weak D call: TRBD1 (5 bases). CDR1 and CDR2 from the germline V gene are MNHNS and SASEGT. V shed 6 bases and J shed 5 bases, with 13 bases lying between them. The CDR3 contains 13 residues. CDR3 residues: CASRPPGETEAFF. In DNA form, the CDR3 reads TGTGCCAGCAGACCCCCGGGGGAGACTGAAGCTTTCTTT.

The V and J genes are TRBV5-6 and TRBJ2-1, with D maybe TRBD1 (6 bases). V shed 5 bases and J shed 0 bases, with 12 bases lying between them. Germline loops: CDR1 SGHDT, CDR2 YYEEEE. This CDR3 region has 15 residues. Here the CDR3 DNA reads TGTGCCAGCAGAAAGGGGGAGTACTCCTACAATGAGCAGTTCTTC. This encodes CASRKGEYSYNEQFF.

The chain combines TRBV11-2 with TRBJ2-1, with TRBD1 as a possible D gene (6 bases). The CDR3 length is 12 residues. CDR1 is SGHAT and CDR2 is FQNNGV in the germline V gene. Trimming shortened V by 3 bases and J by 6 bases, and 6 bases separated the two germline ends. CDR3 amino acids: CASSLDSNEQFF. The CDR3 DNA follows: TGTGCCAGCAGCTTGGACAGCAATGAGCAGTTCTTC.

The J gene is TRBJ1-2, the V gene TRBV9; possible D gene TRBD1, 5 bases. The CDR3 has 15 amino acids. The germline V gene encodes CDR1 SGDLS and CDR2 YYNGEE. The germline V and J ends were trimmed by 0 bases and 2 bases, with 11 bases remaining between them. CDR3 in amino acids: CASSVVRDFNYGYTF. In nucleotides, the CDR3 is TGTGCCAGCAGCGTAGTTAGGGACTTCAACTATGGCTACACCTTC.